The 22 T cell receptor beta chains below come from one sample, sequenced in a study of blood T cell repertoires in COVID-19. Generated by immunoSEQ multiplex PCR, the TCRdb table keeps only in-frame clones and is missing some. The table records approximately 200,000 clones, around 86% of them present only once. The source material was peripheral blood. These receptors were collected from a man between 45 and 60 years old with acute or convalescent COVID-19.

The rearrangement joins TRBV5-1 to TRBJ2-1, with 8 bases matching TRBD1. CDR1 and CDR2 from the germline V gene are SGHRS and YFSETQ. The V segment lost 4 bases and the J segment 5 bases; nucleotides outside the gene matches: 8. The CDR3 consists of 15 residues. The CDR3 protein is CASSPWTGRDNEQFF. CDR3 DNA sequence: TGCGCCAGCAGCCCATGGACAGGGAGAGACAATGAGCAGTTCTTC.

This clone was seen a handful of times. V gene TRBV27 combines with J gene TRBJ2-6, with 7 bases that match TRBD1. In germline, CDR1 is MNHEY, CDR2 SMNVEV (reference sequence). Trimming removed 4 bases from V and 2 bases from J; junction bases left unmatched: 2. This CDR3 spans 15 amino acids. The CDR3 spells CASSWDRTGANVLTF. The CDR3 DNA reads TGTGCCAGCAGTTGGGACAGAACTGGGGCCAACGTCCTGACTTTC.

The chain uses TRBV19 and TRBJ1-2, with 10 bases that match TRBD1. This CDR3 spans 14 amino acids. The ends lost 5 bases at V and 3 bases at J; junction bases unmatched: 3. CDR1 and CDR2 from the germline V gene are LNHDA and SQIVND (reference sequence). The CDR3 spells CASSLGQGDYGYTF. The CDR3 region has the DNA TGTGCCAGTAGTCTAGGACAGGGGGACTATGGCTACACCTTC.

This clone was counted only a few times. The CDR3 region is CASSPMAQSSYEQYF. CDR3 in DNA: TGTGCCAGCAGTCCAATGGCACAGAGCTCCTACGAGCAGTACTTC. The chain uses TRBV6-6 and TRBJ2-7; D gene uncertain. Germline loops: CDR1 MNHNY, CDR2 SVGAGI (reference sequence). Trimming removed 5 bases from V and 0 bases from J, with 14 bases in between. CDR3 length: 15 residues.

This sequence joins TRBV18 and TRBJ1-2, with 8 bases lining up with TRBD1. Germline CDR1 and CDR2: KGHSH and LQKENI. J gave up 8 bases and V 1 base, and 15 bases lay outside the gene matches. The CDR3 has 17 amino acids. The CDR3 sequence is CASSPRVMTGDAWGYTF. The CDR3 DNA is TGTGCCAGCTCACCACGGGTTATGACAGGGGATGCTTGGGGCTACACCTTC.

The gene calls are TRBV28 and TRBJ2-7; 13 bases map to TRBD2. Trimming cost V 6 bases and J 4 bases; bases outside gene matches: 9. The CDR3 runs 16 residues. In germline, CDR1 is MDHEN, CDR2 SYDVKM. This chain's CDR3 is CASRPLTSGGPYEQYF. CDR3 in DNA: TGTGCCAGCAGGCCTCTGACTAGCGGGGGGCCGTACGAGCAGTACTTC. Drawing the rest from reference TRBV28 and TRBJ2-7, the complete variable domain is DVKVTQSSRYLVKRTGEKVFLECVQDMDHENMFWYRQDPGLGLRLIYFSYDVKMKEKGDIPEGYSVSREKKERFSLILESASTNQTSMYLCASRPLTSGGPYEQYFGPGTRLTVT.

The V call is TRBV2, the J call TRBJ1-5, with D perhaps matching TRBD1 (5 bases). Trimming stripped 4 bases from V and 9 bases from J, with 19 bases between. CDR3 length: 15 residues. CDR1 is SNHLY and CDR2 is FYNNEI in the germline V gene. CDR3 bases: TGTGCCAGCAGTGCAGATCCAGCGTGGGGCCGGCCCCAGCATTTT. It translates to CASSADPAWGRPQHF.

The chain joins TRBV30 to TRBJ1-1; D call uncertain. V lost 2 bases and J 1 base, leaving 8 bases between the germline ends. The CDR3 contains 13 residues. CDR1 and CDR2 (germline): GTSNPN, SVGIG (reference sequence). DNA for the CDR3: TGTGCCTGGAGTCTAAACGAGAACACTGAAGCTTTCTTT. The encoded protein is CAWSLNENTEAFF.

The chain is built from TRBV5-1 and TRBJ1-1; D is perhaps TRBD1 (5 bases). CDR3 length: 16 amino acids. Trimming took 4 bases from V and 1 from J, leaving 17 bases between them. Germline values: CDR1 SGHRS, CDR2 YFSETQ. CDR3 sequence reads: CASSLGEGYGNTEAFF. The DNA for the CDR3 is TGCGCCAGCAGCCTTGGGGAGGGGTACGGGAACACTGAAGCTTTCTTT.

The chain carries TRBV6-5 and TRBJ2-3; D remains ambiguous. This CDR3 spans 12 amino acids. V shed 6 bases and J shed 0 bases, with 4 bases lying between them. Germline V gene lookup returns CDR1 MNHEY and CDR2 SVGAGI. For the CDR3, the DNA is TGTGCCAGCAGGGCCAGCACAGATACGCAGTATTTT. Translating gives CASRASTDTQYF.

This chain uses TRBV5-1 with TRBJ1-2, with TRBD1 identical over 10 bases. Germline V CDR1 and CDR2: SGHRS, YFSETQ. V dropped 1 base and J dropped 6; count of bases not matched to a gene: 3. The CDR3 extends over 14 amino acids. The CDR3 is CASSLSGQGDGYTF. The CDR3 DNA sequence: TGCGCCAGCAGCTTGTCCGGACAGGGGGATGGCTACACCTTC. Filled out from reference TRBV5-1 and TRBJ1-2, the complete variable domain reads KAGVTQTPRYLIKTRGQQVTLSCSPISGHRSVSWYQQTPGQGLQFLFEYFSETQRNKGNFPGRFSGRQFSNSRSEMNVSTLELGDSALYLCASSLSGQGDGYTFGSGTRLTVV.

The genes are TRBV5-1 and TRBJ1-1, with D possibly matching TRBD1 (5 bases). The CDR3 is 14 residues long. CDR1 SGHRS and CDR2 YFSETQ come from the germline V gene. Trimming shortened V by 4 bases and J by 0 bases, and 10 bases separated the two germline ends. CDR3 residues: CASSPDTMNTEAFF. The DNA for the CDR3 is TGCGCCAGCAGCCCGGACACCATGAACACTGAAGCTTTCTTT. Supplemented by reference TRBV5-1 and TRBJ1-1, the full variable domain reads KAGVTQTPRYLIKTRGQQVTLSCSPISGHRSVSWYQQTPGQGLQFLFEYFSETQRNKGNFPGRFSGRQFSNSRSEMNVSTLELGDSALYLCASSPDTMNTEAFFGQGTRLTVV.

V and J are TRBV19 and TRBJ1-2; D perhaps matches TRBD1 (6 bases). Germline loops: CDR1 LNHDA, CDR2 SQIVND (reference sequence). This CDR3 has 15 amino acids. Trimming left V 6 bases short and J 4 bases short, with 18 bases between. The CDR3 protein is CASRVSAGASYGYTF. The CDR3 bases are TGTGCCAGTAGGGTTTCTGCGGGGGCTAGCTATGGCTACACCTTC.

This clone occurred once. The chain joins TRBV2 to TRBJ1-5, with D perhaps TRBD1 (6 bases). The V and J ends lost 6 bases and 6 bases respectively, with 18 bases between them. Germline CDR1 and CDR2: SNHLY and FYNNEI. The CDR3 loop spans 15 amino acids. The CDR3 loop reads CASRDFPGVVQPQHF. The CDR3 coding sequence is TGTGCCAGCAGAGACTTCCCAGGGGTCGTTCAGCCCCAGCATTTT.

The chain recombines TRBV14 with TRBJ1-2; a possible D gene is TRBD1 (5 bases). CDR3 length equals 13 residues. Germline CDR1 is SGHDN and CDR2 is FVKESK. V lost 3 bases and J lost 4, with 9 bases in between. The CDR3 DNA follows: TGTGCCAGCAGCCAGGCGGGGACCTATGGCTACACCTTC. Translation: CASSQAGTYGYTF.

The V and J genes are TRBV19 and TRBJ1-4, with D uncertain. CDR3 length: 12 residues. Germline V gene data show CDR1 as LNHDA and CDR2 as SQIVND (reference sequence). V was cut by 11 bases and J by 6 bases, with 13 bases left in between. CDR3 bases: TGTGCCGCGGGGAGAAGGGATGAAAAACTGTTTTTT. It translates to CAAGRRDEKLFF.

This clone was recorded once. This chain joins TRBV18 and TRBJ1-2; TRBD1 matches at 7 bases. This CDR3 comprises 14 residues. The V segment lost 5 bases and the J segment 0 bases; nucleotides outside the gene matches: 3. Germline lookup yields CDR1 KGHSH and CDR2 LQKENI. The CDR3 sequence: CASSFGTANYGYTF. The CDR3 DNA reads TGTGCCAGCTCATTCGGGACAGCTAACTATGGCTACACCTTC.

The CDR3 DNA follows: TGTGCCAGCAGCCCCTCGACGGGGAGTATCTATGGCTACACCTTC. Residues: CASSPSTGSIYGYTF. The rearrangement uses TRBV7-3 and TRBJ1-2, with unresolved D. The CDR3 is 15 amino acids. The germline V gene encodes CDR1 SGHTA and CDR2 FQGTGA. Trimming removed 5 bases at V and 4 bases at J, with 17 bases between.

J is TRBJ1-3 and V is TRBV5-1; maybe TRBD1 (6 bases). Germline-derived CDR1 and CDR2 are SGHRS and YFSETQ. There are 16 residues in the CDR3. The ends were cut back, 4 bases at V and 0 bases at J, with 14 bases in the middle. CDR3 coding DNA: TGCGCCAGCAGCCCAGTTACAGGGCCCTCTGGAAACACCATATATTTT. Translated, it gives CASSPVTGPSGNTIYF.

J is TRBJ1-4 and V is TRBV11-1; TRBD1 is a possible D gene (6 bases). V shed 5 bases and J shed 8 bases, with 18 bases lying between them. Looked up from germline, CDR1 is SGHAT and CDR2 is FQDESV (reference sequence). The CDR3 is made up of 15 amino acids. The DNA of the CDR3 is TGTGCCAGCAGCCTTCAAGTCACTCAGGGGGAAAAACTGTTTTTT. This encodes CASSLQVTQGEKLFF.

The CDR3 DNA reads TGTGCCAGCAGCATTACACCCATGAACACTGAAGCTTTCTTT. Amino acids: CASSITPMNTEAFF. The genes are TRBV11-2 and TRBJ1-1; D not resolved. The CDR3 sequence is 14 residues long. Trimming stripped 5 bases from V and 0 bases from J, with 10 bases between. Germline V lookup: CDR1 SGHAT, CDR2 FQNNGV.

The CDR3 loop reads CASSVDGQGAYEQYF. CDR3 DNA: TGTGCCAGCAGCGTAGATGGCCAGGGGGCCTACGAGCAGTACTTC. The chain joins TRBV9 to TRBJ2-7; the match to TRBD1 covers 7 bases. V trimming: 0 bases; J trimming: 2 bases; junction bases outside the gene matches: 5. This CDR3 contains 15 residues. Germline loops: CDR1 SGDLS, CDR2 YYNGEE.